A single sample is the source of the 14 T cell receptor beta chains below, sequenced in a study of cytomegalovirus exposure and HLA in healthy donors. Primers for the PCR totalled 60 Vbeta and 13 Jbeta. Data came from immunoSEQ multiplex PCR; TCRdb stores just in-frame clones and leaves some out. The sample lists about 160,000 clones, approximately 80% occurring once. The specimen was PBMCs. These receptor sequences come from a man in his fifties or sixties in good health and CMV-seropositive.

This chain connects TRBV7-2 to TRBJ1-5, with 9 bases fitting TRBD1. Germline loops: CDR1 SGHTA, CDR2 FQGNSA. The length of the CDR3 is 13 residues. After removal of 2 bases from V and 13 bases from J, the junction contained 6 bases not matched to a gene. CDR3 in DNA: TGTGCCAGCAGCTTATCCGGGGACAGGGAGCAGCATTTT. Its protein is CASSLSGDREQHF. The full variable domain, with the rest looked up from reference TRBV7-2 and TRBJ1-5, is GAGVSQSPSNKVTEKGKDVELRCDPISGHTALYWYRQSLGQGLEFLIYFQGNSAPDKSGLPSDRFSAERTGGSVSTLTIQRTQQEDSAVYLCASSLSGDREQHFGDGTRLSIL.

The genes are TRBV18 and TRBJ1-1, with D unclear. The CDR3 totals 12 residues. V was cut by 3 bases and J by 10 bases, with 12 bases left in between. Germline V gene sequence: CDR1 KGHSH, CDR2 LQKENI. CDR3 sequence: CASSPRAEGAFF. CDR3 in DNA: TGTGCCAGCTCACCGCGGGCCGAAGGAGCTTTCTTT.

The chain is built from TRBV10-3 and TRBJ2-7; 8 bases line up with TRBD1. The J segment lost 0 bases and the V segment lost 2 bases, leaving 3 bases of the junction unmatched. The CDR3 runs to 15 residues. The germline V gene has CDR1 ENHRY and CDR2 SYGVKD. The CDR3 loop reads CAISEPGQASYEQYF. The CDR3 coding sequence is TGTGCCATCAGTGAGCCGGGACAGGCCTCCTACGAGCAGTACTTC.

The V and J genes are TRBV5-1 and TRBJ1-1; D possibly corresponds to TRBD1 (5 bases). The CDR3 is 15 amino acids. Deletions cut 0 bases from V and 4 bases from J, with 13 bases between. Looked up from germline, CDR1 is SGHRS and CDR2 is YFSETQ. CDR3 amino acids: CASSLGGLASTEAFF. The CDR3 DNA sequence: TGCGCCAGCAGCTTGGGGGGACTCGCGAGCACTGAAGCTTTCTTT.

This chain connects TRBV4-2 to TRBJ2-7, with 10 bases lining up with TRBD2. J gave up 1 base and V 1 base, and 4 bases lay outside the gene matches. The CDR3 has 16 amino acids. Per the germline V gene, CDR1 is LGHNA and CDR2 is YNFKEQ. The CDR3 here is CASSQVAGGSSYEQYF. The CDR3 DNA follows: TGTGCCAGCAGCCAAGTAGCGGGGGGTTCTTCCTACGAGCAGTACTTC.

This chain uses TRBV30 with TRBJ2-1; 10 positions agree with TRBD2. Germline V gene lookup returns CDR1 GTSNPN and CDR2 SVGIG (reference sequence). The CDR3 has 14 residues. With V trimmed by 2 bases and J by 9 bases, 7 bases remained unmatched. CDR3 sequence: CAWSFERGGIEQFF. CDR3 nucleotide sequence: TGTGCCTGGAGTTTTGAGCGGGGGGGCATTGAGCAGTTCTTC.

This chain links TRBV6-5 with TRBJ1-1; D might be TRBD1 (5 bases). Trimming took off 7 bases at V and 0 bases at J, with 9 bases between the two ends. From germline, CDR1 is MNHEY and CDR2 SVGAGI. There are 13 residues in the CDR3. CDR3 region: CASKLTVNTEAFF. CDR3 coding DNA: TGTGCCAGCAAGTTGACAGTGAACACTGAAGCTTTCTTT.

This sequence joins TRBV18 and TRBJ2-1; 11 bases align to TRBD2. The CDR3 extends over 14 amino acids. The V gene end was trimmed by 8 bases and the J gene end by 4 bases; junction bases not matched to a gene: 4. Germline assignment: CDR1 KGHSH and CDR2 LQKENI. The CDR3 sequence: CASATSGVYNEQFF. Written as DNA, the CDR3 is TGTGCCAGCGCGACTAGCGGGGTGTACAATGAGCAGTTCTTC.

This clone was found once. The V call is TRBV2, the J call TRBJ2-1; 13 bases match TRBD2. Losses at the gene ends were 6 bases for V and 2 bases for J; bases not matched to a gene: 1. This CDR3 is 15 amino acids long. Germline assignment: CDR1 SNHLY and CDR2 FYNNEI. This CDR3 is CASRGTSGAYNEQFF. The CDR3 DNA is TGTGCCAGCAGGGGGACTAGCGGGGCCTACAATGAGCAGTTCTTC. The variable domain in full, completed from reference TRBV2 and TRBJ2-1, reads EPEVTQTPSHQVTQMGQEVILRCVPISNHLYFYWYRQILGQKVEFLVSFYNNEISEKSEIFDDQFSVERPDGSNFTLKIRSTKLEDSAMYFCASRGTSGAYNEQFFGPGTRLTVL.

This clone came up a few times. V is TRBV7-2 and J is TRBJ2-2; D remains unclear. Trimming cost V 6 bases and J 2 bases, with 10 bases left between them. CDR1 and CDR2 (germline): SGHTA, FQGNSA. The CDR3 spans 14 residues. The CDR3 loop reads CASSFQINTGELFF. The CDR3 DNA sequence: TGTGCCAGCAGTTTCCAGATAAACACCGGGGAGCTGTTTTTT.

The CDR3 DNA reads TGCGCCAGCAGCTTCGACATCGGGGGGTTGAACACTGAAGCTTTCTTT. Protein product: CASSFDIGGLNTEAFF. The chain employs TRBV5-1 and TRBJ1-1, with a weak D call TRBD1 (5 bases). This CDR3 has 16 amino acids. CDR1 is SGHRS and CDR2 is YFSETQ in the germline V gene. Between the trimmed V and J ends, which lost 2 bases and 0 bases, there was a span of 14 bases.

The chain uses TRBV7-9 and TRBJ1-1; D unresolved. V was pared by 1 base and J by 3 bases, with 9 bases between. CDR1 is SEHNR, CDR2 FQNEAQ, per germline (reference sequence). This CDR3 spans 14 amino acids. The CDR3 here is CASSLGVGDTEAFF. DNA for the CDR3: TGTGCCAGCAGCTTAGGGGTGGGAGACACTGAAGCTTTCTTT.

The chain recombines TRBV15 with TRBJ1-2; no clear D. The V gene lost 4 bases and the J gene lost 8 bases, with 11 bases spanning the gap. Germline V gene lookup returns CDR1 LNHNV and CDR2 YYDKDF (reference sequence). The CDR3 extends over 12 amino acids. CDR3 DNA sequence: TGTGCCACCAGCAAAGACCGAGGAGGCTACACCTTC. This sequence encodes CATSKDRGGYTF.

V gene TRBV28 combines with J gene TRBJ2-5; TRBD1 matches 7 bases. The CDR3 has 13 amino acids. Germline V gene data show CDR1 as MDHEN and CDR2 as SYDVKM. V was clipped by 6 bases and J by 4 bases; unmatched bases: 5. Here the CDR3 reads CASSLNRGETQYF. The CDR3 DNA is TGTGCCAGCAGCCTGAACAGGGGAGAGACCCAGTACTTC. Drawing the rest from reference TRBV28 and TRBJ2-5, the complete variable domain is DVKVTQSSRYLVKRTGEKVFLECVQDMDHENMFWYRQDPGLGLRLIYFSYDVKMKEKGDIPEGYSVSREKKERFSLILESASTNQTSMYLCASSLNRGETQYFGPGTRLLVL.